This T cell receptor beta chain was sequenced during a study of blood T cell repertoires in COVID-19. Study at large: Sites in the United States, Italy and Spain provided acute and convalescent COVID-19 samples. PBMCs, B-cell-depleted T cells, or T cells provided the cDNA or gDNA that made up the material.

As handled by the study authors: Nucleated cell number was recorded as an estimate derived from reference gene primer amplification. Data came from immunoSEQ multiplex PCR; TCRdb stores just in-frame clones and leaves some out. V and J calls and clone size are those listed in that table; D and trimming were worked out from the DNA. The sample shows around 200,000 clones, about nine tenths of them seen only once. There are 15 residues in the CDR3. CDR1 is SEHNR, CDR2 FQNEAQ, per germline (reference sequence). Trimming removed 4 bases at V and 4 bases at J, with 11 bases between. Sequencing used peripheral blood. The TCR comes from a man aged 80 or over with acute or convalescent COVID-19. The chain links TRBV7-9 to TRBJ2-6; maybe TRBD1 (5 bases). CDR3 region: CASSSQGAGANVLTF. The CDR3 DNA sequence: TGTGCCAGCAGCTCCCAGGGTGCCGGGGCCAACGTCCTGACTTTC. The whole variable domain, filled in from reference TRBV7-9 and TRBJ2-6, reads DTGVSQNPRHKITKRGQNVTFRCDPISEHNRLYWYRQTLGQGPEFLTYFQNEAQLEKSRLLSDRFSAERPKGSFSTLEIQRTEQGDSAMYLCASSSQGAGANVLTFGAGSRLTVL.